The source of this T cell receptor beta chain is a study of T cells after yellow fever vaccination. V was shortened by 8 bases and J by 7 bases, with 24 bases between the two germline ends. The CDR3 contains 16 residues. Each CDR3 protein gets one entry after TCRdb re-called the 5' RACE reads with MiXCR. The table includes 350,000 or so distinct CDR3 sequences, roughly 7.5% detected once. The study's findings and limits: A weaker but faster secondary response was observed, peaking on day 5 versus 15.

Note on this clonotype: The antigen is undetermined.

The receptor was derived from a man in his late teens or twenties who received the YFV17D yellow fever vaccine. V usage is TRBV12-3 or TRBV12-4 and J usage is TRBJ2-1, with TRBD2 as a possible D gene (5 bases). Sample: PBMCs, taken roughly 45 days after the first yellow fever vaccination. CDR3 DNA: TGTGCCAGCTTTTCCGGAACTAGTTTTGGTAGGAATGAGCAGTTCTTC. As protein: CASFSGTSFGRNEQFF.